The 20 T cell receptor beta chains below were found in one sample sequenced in a study of T cell responses to AZD1222 COVID-19 vaccine. The repertoire was sequenced with immunoSEQ multiplex PCR; TCRdb's copy has only in-frame clones and lacks some. The sample consists of about 110,000 clones, roughly nine tenths of them appearing once. The sequences come from peripheral blood, collected 28 days after the second AZD1222 dose. The origin of the receptors is an adult who received the AZD1222 COVID-19 vaccine.

V is TRBV19 and J is TRBJ2-1; 10 nucleotides line up with TRBD2. The CDR3 sequence is 15 residues long. V shed 8 bases, J shed 4 bases, and the junction held 8 bases outside the gene matches. Germline assignment: CDR1 LNHDA and CDR2 SQIVND (reference sequence). The CDR3 reads CASGPSGGIYNEQFF. The CDR3, as DNA: TGTGCCAGTGGTCCTAGCGGGGGAATTTACAATGAGCAGTTCTTC.

The J gene is TRBJ1-2, the V gene TRBV24-1; D remains ambiguous. Trimming took off 3 bases at V and 4 bases at J, with 5 bases between the two ends. Germline values: CDR1 KGHDR, CDR2 SFDVKD. This CDR3 spans 12 amino acids. The CDR3 DNA sequence: TGTGCCACCAGTGATCGAAGCTATGGCTACACCTTC. It specifies CATSDRSYGYTF.

The CDR3 is CASSQFDQSSYNSPLHF. The CDR3, as DNA: TGTGCCAGCAGCCAATTTGACCAGAGCTCCTATAATTCACCCCTCCACTTT. J is TRBJ1-6 and V is TRBV5-6; D not resolved. V was pared by 4 bases and J by 0 bases, with 14 bases between. The CDR3 sequence is 17 residues long. Germline V gene data show CDR1 as SGHDT and CDR2 as YYEEEE.

The chain recombines TRBV4-1 with TRBJ2-3; 15 bases fit TRBD2. The CDR3 contains 18 residues. Germline lookup yields CDR1 MGHRA and CDR2 YSYEKL. The V and J ends lost 1 base and 4 bases, in that order; junction bases with no gene match: 6. The CDR3 DNA is TGCGCCAGCAGCCAAGGGACTAGCGGGGGGGCCTTCCCAGATACGCAGTATTTT. Its protein product is CASSQGTSGGAFPDTQYF.

The chain has TRBV3-1 (or the pseudogene TRBV3-2) and TRBJ2-7; 7 nucleotides align to TRBD2. The V gene end was trimmed by 2 bases and the J gene end by 3 bases; junction bases not matched to a gene: 10. Germline V gives CDR1 LGHDT, CDR2 YNNKEL (reference sequence). The CDR3 has 16 residues. CDR3: CASSQWGGGAVYEQYF. The CDR3, as DNA: TGTGCCAGCAGCCAATGGGGGGGAGGGGCGGTCTACGAGCAGTACTTC.

The rearrangement links TRBV15 to TRBJ1-1; D gene unclear. The V gene lost 8 bases and the J gene lost 6 bases, with 16 bases spanning the gap. Germline assignment: CDR1 LNHNV and CDR2 YYDKDF (reference sequence). This CDR3 is built from 13 residues. DNA of the CDR3: TGTGCCACCCAATCCGAGGCGGGAGCTGAAGCTTTCTTT. Its protein product is CATQSEAGAEAFF.

V usage is TRBV7-9 and J usage is TRBJ2-7; no firm D call. CDR3 size: 15 residues. CDR1 and CDR2 (germline): SEHNR, FQNEAQ (reference sequence). Trimming removed 1 base at V and 9 bases at J, with 19 bases between. The CDR3 loop is CASSLGSWHTTRQYF. In nucleotides, the CDR3 is TGTGCCAGCAGCTTAGGTAGCTGGCACACTACCAGGCAGTACTTC. Full variable domain (outside the CDR3, taken from reference TRBV7-9 and TRBJ2-7): DTGVSQNPRHKITKRGQNVTFRCDPISEHNRLYWYRQTLGQGPEFLTYFQNEAQLEKSRLLSDRFSAERPKGSFSTLEIQRTEQGDSAMYLCASSLGSWHTTRQYFGPGTRLTVT.

The chain combines TRBV5-1 with TRBJ2-2; TRBD2 aligns across 7 bases. V lost 0 bases and J lost 4; bases outside the gene matches: 3. The CDR3 consists of 15 residues. CDR1 and CDR2 from the germline V gene are SGHRS and YFSETQ. The CDR3 reads CASSLGGLTTGELFF. The CDR3 DNA is TGCGCCAGCAGCTTGGGGGGACTAACCACCGGGGAGCTGTTTTTT.

The V and J genes are TRBV11-2 and TRBJ1-2, with D maybe TRBD1 (5 bases). Germline V CDR1 and CDR2: SGHAT, FQNNGV. The length of the CDR3 is 15 residues. The V end lost 5 bases, the J end lost 4 bases, and 17 bases lay between the germline ends. CDR3 DNA sequence: TGTGCCAGCAGCATCCCCGGGACGGCTGGCTATGGCTACACCTTC. Translated: CASSIPGTAGYGYTF.

The chain uses TRBV6-7 and TRBJ2-7, with 7 nucleotides matching TRBD1. TRBV6-7 is an open reading frame, and its role is uncertain. V lost 9 bases and J lost 0; bases outside the gene matches: 11. The CDR3 is 15 residues long. DNA for the CDR3: TGTGCCAGAAAGTTAAGGGGGCCGGCCTCCTACGAGCAGTACTTC. This sequence encodes CARKLRGPASYEQYF.

This chain uses TRBV27 with TRBJ2-7, with TRBD1 identical over 9 bases. Germline CDR1 is MNHEY and CDR2 is SMNVEV (reference sequence). CDR3 length equals 15 residues. Germline trimming cut 5 bases from V and 6 bases from J; bases unmatched to any gene: 11. The CDR3 nucleotides are TGTGCCAGCAGTCCGCGCGTGGACAGGGGTTCCGAGCAGTACTTC. It translates to CASSPRVDRGSEQYF.

The CDR3, as DNA: TGTGCCAGCAGCAAATTTAGGGGGGGTTCCACAGATACGCAGTATTTT. It codes for CASSKFRGGSTDTQYF. The chain joins TRBV27 to TRBJ2-3; maybe TRBD2 (7 bases). Trimming took off 6 bases at V and 2 bases at J, with 18 bases between the two ends. This CDR3 has 16 amino acids. In germline, CDR1 is MNHEY, CDR2 SMNVEV (reference sequence).

This clone has just a few counts. This rearrangement joins TRBV29-1 to TRBJ2-7; TRBD2 matches 7 bases. Germline loops: CDR1 SQVTM, CDR2 ANQGSEA. This CDR3 is 14 amino acids long. Germline trimming cut 0 bases from V and 3 bases from J; bases unmatched to any gene: 5. CDR3 sequence reads: CSVEELGGGYEQYF. CDR3 in DNA: TGCAGCGTTGAAGAGCTGGGGGGGGGCTACGAGCAGTACTTC.

This chain joins TRBV19 and TRBJ2-1; 7 positions match TRBD1. Germline V lookup: CDR1 LNHDA, CDR2 SQIVND (reference sequence). The CDR3 has 14 residues. With 7 bases clipped from V and 6 bases from J, the junction kept 9 bases outside the gene matches. Written as DNA, the CDR3 is TGTGCCAGTAACACTCTACAGGGGTCCAATGAGCAGTTCTTC. This codes for CASNTLQGSNEQFF.

The chain couples TRBV18 to TRBJ2-7; D is uncertain. Germline CDR1 and CDR2: KGHSH and LQKENI. V lost 5 bases, J lost 4 bases, and 12 bases lay in between. This CDR3 is 13 amino acids long. The CDR3 loop is CASSSEPAYEQYF. CDR3 DNA sequence: TGTGCCAGCTCATCGGAACCTGCTTACGAGCAGTACTTC.

Note on this clone: A read error may account for a junction end that differs from germline. This sequence joins TRBV7-7 and TRBJ2-1; 7 bases are a match to TRBD1. The CDR3 is made up of 15 amino acids. CDR1 and CDR2 from the germline V gene are SSHAT and FNYEAQ (reference sequence). This CDR3 reads CASSSNRGNMNEQFF. As DNA, the CDR3 is TGTGCTAGCAGCTCGAACAGGGGTAACATGAATGAGCAGTTCTTC.

The rearrangement uses TRBV5-1 and TRBJ2-3; TRBD1 matches at 10 bases. CDR1 is SGHRS, CDR2 YFSETQ, per germline. This CDR3 has 15 residues. Germline trimming cut 5 bases from V and 3 bases from J; bases unmatched to any gene: 6. The CDR3 DNA is TGCGCCAGCAGACCGGGACAGGGGCGGACAGATACGCAGTATTTT. This translates into CASRPGQGRTDTQYF. Full variable domain (outside the CDR3, taken from reference TRBV5-1 and TRBJ2-3): KAGVTQTPRYLIKTRGQQVTLSCSPISGHRSVSWYQQTPGQGLQFLFEYFSETQRNKGNFPGRFSGRQFSNSRSEMNVSTLELGDSALYLCASRPGQGRTDTQYFGPGTRLTVL.

This chain uses TRBV29-1 with TRBJ1-1, with 9 bases matching TRBD1. CDR3 length: 11 residues. V was pared by 7 bases and J by 7 bases, with 4 bases of the junction left unmatched. From germline, CDR1 is SQVTM and CDR2 ANQGSEA. The CDR3 here is CSGGQGVEAFF. The CDR3 DNA reads TGCAGCGGGGGACAGGGTGTTGAAGCTTTCTTT. Full variable domain (missing parts from reference TRBV29-1 and TRBJ1-1): SAVISQKPSRDICQRGTSLTIQCQVDSQVTMMFWYRQQPGQSLTLIATANQGSEATYESGFVIDKFPISRPNLTFSTLTVSNMSPEDSSIYLCSGGQGVEAFFGQGTRLTVV.

The chain joins TRBV3-1 (or the pseudogene TRBV3-2) to TRBJ2-2; D is perhaps TRBD2 (6 bases). The CDR3 runs 15 residues. CDR1 is LGHDT and CDR2 is YNNKEL in the germline V gene (reference sequence). The V end lost 8 bases, the J end lost 0 bases, and 13 bases lay between the germline ends. The CDR3 loop reads CASGDFYANTGELFF. The CDR3 coding sequence is TGTGCCAGCGGGGACTTCTACGCGAACACCGGGGAGCTGTTTTTT.

The J gene is TRBJ2-2, the V gene TRBV7-3; no firm D call. The germline V gene has CDR1 SGHTA and CDR2 FQGTGA. The CDR3 runs 13 residues. V was trimmed by 5 bases and J by 6 bases, leaving 10 bases between them. CDR3 sequence reads: CASSPYGSGELFF. The DNA of the CDR3 is TGTGCCAGCAGCCCCTATGGTTCCGGGGAGCTGTTTTTT.